What follows describes a single TCR beta chain. Antigen unknown. These data belong to a study of cytomegalovirus exposure and HLA in healthy donors. General study points: The authors later linked a missense DCLRE1C variant to TCR beta V- and J-gene trimming. The presence/absence work took it that sequencing depth was about the same across donors. Most of the TCR beta V segments (in an earlier analysis) were productive either about 87% or about 30% of the time.

The PCR used 60 Vbeta and 13 Jbeta primers. Sequencing was performed with immunoSEQ multiplex PCR; in TCRdb, only in-frame clones are kept and a portion is missing. Of some 120,000 clones listed, around three quarters are singletons. Trimming shortened V by 1 base and J by 6 bases, and 19 bases separated the two germline ends. The CDR3 extends over 17 amino acids. This TCR was recovered from a human donor in good health. Sequenced material: PBMCs. V is TRBV23-1 and J is TRBJ2-1; D call uncertain. TRBV23-1 is an open reading frame whose function is uncertain. As DNA, the CDR3 is TGCGCCAGCAGTCAATGTTCCGCAAAACCACGGGTCAATGAGCAGTTCTTC. Amino acids: CASSQCSAKPRVNEQFF.